This passage covers 25 T cell receptor beta chains from one sample sequenced in a study of shared clonotypes between healthy human individuals. This table comes from immunoSEQ multiplex PCR, and its TCRdb copy is limited to in-frame clones, with some not included. The sample lists about 1.5 million clones, roughly 95% occurring once. Sequences were obtained from naive CD4+ T cells sorted from blood. Regarding subset: CD45RA+ positively selected. These receptor sequences come from a man in his thirties or forties in good health.

The chain recombines TRBV5-4 with TRBJ2-1; 10 bases align to TRBD2. The CDR3 length is 14 residues. With 3 bases clipped from V and 10 bases from J, the junction kept 7 bases outside the gene matches. Germline V gene lookup returns CDR1 SGHNT and CDR2 YYREEE (reference sequence). CDR3 nucleotide sequence: TGTGCCAGCAGCTCTAGCGGGAGACCACGGGAGCAGTTCTTC. It yields the protein CASSSSGRPREQFF.

This clone showed up just once. Other DNA sequences from this sample encode an identical CDR3 as well. Here the CDR3 reads CASSLAEGGGKTQYF. CDR3 in DNA: TGCGCCAGCAGCTTGGCCGAAGGGGGTGGGAAGACCCAGTACTTC. This chain joins TRBV5-1 and TRBJ2-5, with D possibly matching TRBD1 (6 bases). Germline lookup yields CDR1 SGHRS and CDR2 YFSETQ. The CDR3 is made up of 15 amino acids. V dropped 0 bases and J dropped 6 bases, with 15 bases sitting between them.

The rearrangement joins TRBV29-1 to TRBJ1-2; 7 bases map to TRBD1. Looked up from germline, CDR1 is SQVTM and CDR2 is ANQGSEA. This CDR3 has 14 amino acids. Losses at the gene ends were 3 bases for V and 4 bases for J; bases not matched to a gene: 8. The CDR3 DNA sequence: TGCAGCGTTGAGAAGCTGACAGGGACCTATGGCTACACCTTC. Translation gives CSVEKLTGTYGYTF.

The chain employs TRBV28 and TRBJ2-7; D possibly matches TRBD1 or TRBD2 (5 bases each). The germline V gene has CDR1 MDHEN and CDR2 SYDVKM. This CDR3 is 12 amino acids long. V lost 7 bases, J lost 5 bases, and 12 bases lay in between. Written as DNA, the CDR3 is TGTGCCAGCACCATTCAGGGAGACGAGCAGTACTTC. This sequence encodes CASTIQGDEQYF.

The chain is built from TRBV27 and TRBJ2-1; no firm D call. This CDR3 comprises 12 residues. Trimming stripped 5 bases from V and 10 bases from J, with 12 bases between. Germline CDR1 is MNHEY and CDR2 is SMNVEV (reference sequence). CDR3 sequence: CASSPTVSEQFF. For the CDR3, the DNA is TGTGCCAGCAGTCCCACGGTCAGCGAGCAGTTCTTC.

This clone was seen a single time. The same CDR3 is also encoded by other DNA sequences in this sample. The genes are TRBV18 and TRBJ2-2; tentatively, D is TRBD2 (5 bases). The CDR3 consists of 15 residues. Germline V gives CDR1 KGHSH, CDR2 LQKENI. V was pared by 6 bases and J by 1 base, with 12 bases between. The CDR3 reads CASSPGRGNTGELFF. In nucleotides, the CDR3 is TGTGCCAGCTCGCCCGGCCGGGGGAACACCGGGGAGCTGTTTTTT.

V and J are TRBV9 and TRBJ1-3; the match to TRBD1 covers 7 bases. Germline values: CDR1 SGDLS, CDR2 YYNGEE. J gave up 0 bases and V 0 bases, and 12 bases lay outside the gene matches. This CDR3 comprises 19 residues. CDR3 amino acids: CASSVATGVPSSSGNTIYF. DNA of the CDR3: TGTGCCAGCAGCGTAGCAACAGGGGTCCCGTCCAGCTCTGGAAACACCATATATTTT.

The chain joins TRBV19 to TRBJ1-1; no firm D call. The V end was cut by 1 base, the J end by 6 bases, with 12 bases between. Germline CDR1 reads LNHDA; CDR2 reads SQIVND (reference sequence). The CDR3 sequence is 14 residues long. The CDR3 region is CASSIASVHPEAFF. DNA of the CDR3: TGTGCCAGTAGTATAGCTAGCGTCCACCCTGAAGCTTTCTTT.

V is TRBV6-6 and J is TRBJ2-3; D may match TRBD1 or TRBD2 (5 bases each). Trimming took off 4 bases at V and 14 bases at J, with 19 bases between the two ends. This CDR3 contains 13 residues. The germline V gene encodes CDR1 MNHNY and CDR2 SVGAGI (reference sequence). CDR3 region: CASSSRDPGWGYF. The CDR3 bases are TGTGCCAGCAGTTCCCGGGACCCGGGTTGGGGGTATTTT.

The chain employs TRBV9 and TRBJ2-7; no clear D gene. Trimming took off 0 bases at V and 3 bases at J, with 13 bases between the two ends. There are 15 residues in the CDR3. From germline, CDR1 is SGDLS and CDR2 YYNGEE. The CDR3: CASSVGNRADYEQYF. CDR3 bases: TGTGCCAGCAGCGTAGGAAATCGGGCAGACTACGAGCAGTACTTC.

The chain combines TRBV11-2 with TRBJ2-7; TRBD1 agrees at 12 bases. J was trimmed by 3 bases and V by 5 bases; bases with no gene match: 14. The germline V gene encodes CDR1 SGHAT and CDR2 FQNNGV. CDR3 length equals 18 residues. Here the CDR3 reads CASSPTNRDRGRSYEQYF. The CDR3 coding sequence is TGTGCCAGCAGCCCCACGAATCGGGACAGGGGGCGTAGCTACGAGCAGTACTTC.

The chain links TRBV27 to TRBJ2-3; tentative D call: TRBD1 (6 bases). Germline-derived CDR1 and CDR2 are MNHEY and SMNVEV (reference sequence). V was cut by 8 bases and J by 0 bases, with 24 bases left in between. The CDR3 sequence is 18 residues long. The CDR3 nucleotides read TGTGCCAGCCAAAGGTGGTCAGGGGTAAACCTTAGCACAGATACGCAGTATTTT. Amino acids: CASQRWSGVNLSTDTQYF.

The rearrangement links TRBV29-1 to TRBJ2-3; a possible D gene is TRBD2 (6 bases). Trimming removed 5 bases at V and 5 bases at J, with 14 bases between. Germline-derived CDR1 and CDR2 are SQVTM and ANQGSEA. This CDR3 has 13 residues. CDR3 DNA: TGCAGCGTTCACGGGGGAGTCATAGATACGCAGTATTTT. Protein: CSVHGGVIDTQYF.

With regard to this clone: Other DNA sequences in this specimen translate into the identical CDR3. The genes are TRBV5-1 and TRBJ2-5, with 9 positions matching TRBD1. Trimming cost V 4 bases and J 2 bases; bases outside gene matches: 3. The germline V gene encodes CDR1 SGHRS and CDR2 YFSETQ. This CDR3 comprises 14 residues. CDR3 loop: CASSRGQGQETQYF. The CDR3 DNA is TGCGCCAGCAGCCGTGGACAGGGGCAAGAGACCCAGTACTTC.

The chain employs TRBV10-3 and TRBJ2-5; 11 bases fit TRBD2. V dropped 10 bases and J dropped 4; count of bases not matched to a gene: 11. CDR3 size: 15 residues. Germline loops: CDR1 ENHRY, CDR2 SYGVKD. CDR3: CATRLLAGGGETQYF. In DNA form, the CDR3 reads TGTGCCACCCGCCTTCTAGCGGGAGGCGGAGAGACCCAGTACTTC.

The V call is TRBV14, the J call TRBJ2-3; 9 nucleotides agree with TRBD1. The J segment lost 0 bases and the V segment lost 4 bases, leaving 14 bases of the junction unmatched. The CDR3 spans 19 residues. CDR1 is SGHDN and CDR2 is FVKESK in the germline V gene. The CDR3 region is CASSLLPHRGPRSTDTQYF. The CDR3 DNA reads as TGTGCCAGCAGCCTCCTCCCCCACAGGGGGCCCCGAAGCACAGATACGCAGTATTTT.

This sequence joins TRBV5-4 and TRBJ1-4; no clear D gene. This CDR3 has 14 residues. CDR1 is SGHNT, CDR2 YYREEE, per germline (reference sequence). The germline V and J ends were trimmed by 4 bases and 6 bases, with 13 bases remaining between them. The DNA of the CDR3 is TGTGCCAGCAGCCCCGACGCTGGGGATGAAAAACTGTTTTTT. Protein: CASSPDAGDEKLFF.

The genes are TRBV6-1 and TRBJ2-2, with TRBD1 identical over 7 bases. V lost 4 bases to trimming and J lost 6 bases; unmatched junction nucleotides: 8. The CDR3 covers 15 residues. Germline V gene lookup returns CDR1 MNHNS and CDR2 SASEGT. The CDR3 loop is CASSVPGGVSGELFF. The CDR3 DNA is TGTGCCAGCAGTGTTCCAGGGGGTGTTTCCGGGGAGCTGTTTTTT.

In its sample, this clone was seen once. The chain has TRBV29-1 and TRBJ1-3; 7 nucleotides line up with TRBD1. Trimming removed 4 bases from V and 2 bases from J; junction bases left unmatched: 2. There are 13 residues in the CDR3. CDR1 is SQVTM and CDR2 is ANQGSEA in the germline V gene. Written as DNA, the CDR3 is TGCAGCGTTGGTGACAGGGCTGGAAACACCATATATTTT. This encodes CSVGDRAGNTIYF.

This sequence joins TRBV30 and TRBJ2-3; tentatively, D is TRBD1 (5 bases). The CDR3 contains 13 residues. Trimming removed 8 bases from V and 2 bases from J, with 14 bases in between. Germline assignment: CDR1 GTSNPN and CDR2 SVGIG (reference sequence). The CDR3 nucleotides read TGTGCCCGAGGACATGCTTCCACAGATACGCAGTATTTT. Translated: CARGHASTDTQYF.

J is TRBJ2-3 and V is TRBV30; D is possibly TRBD1 or TRBD2 (6 bases each). The germline V and J ends were trimmed by 6 bases and 1 base, with 11 bases remaining between them. Germline V gene sequence: CDR1 GTSNPN, CDR2 SVGIG (reference sequence). CDR3 length: 13 amino acids. The CDR3 nucleotides are TGTGCCTGTTTAGGGGGGCGCACAGATACGCAGTATTTT. Its protein is CACLGGRTDTQYF.

This chain connects TRBV7-9 to TRBJ2-7; D is unclear. Germline loops: CDR1 SEHNR, CDR2 FQNEAQ (reference sequence). Trimming cost V 3 bases and J 2 bases, with 11 bases left between them. The CDR3 covers 14 residues. CDR3 bases: TGTGCCAGCAGCTTCTACCAACCTGCCTACGAGCAGTACTTC. Translation: CASSFYQPAYEQYF.

This sequence joins TRBV29-1 and TRBJ1-5; D unclear. The CDR3 consists of 13 residues. The germline V gene encodes CDR1 SQVTM and CDR2 ANQGSEA. V gave up 0 bases and J gave up 7 bases, with 10 bases separating them. CDR3 sequence: CSVEEREGQPQHF. The CDR3 nucleotides are TGCAGCGTTGAAGAGCGAGAAGGACAGCCCCAGCATTTT.

This rearrangement joins TRBV10-2 to TRBJ2-7; D is unresolved. This CDR3 is built from 11 residues. The V and J ends lost 7 bases and 2 bases respectively, with 6 bases between them. In germline, CDR1 is WSHSY, CDR2 SAAADI. CDR3 region: CASKNPYEQYF. CDR3 in DNA: TGCGCCAGCAAAAATCCCTACGAGCAGTACTTC.

The chain couples TRBV2 to TRBJ1-4; D unresolved. The V gene lost 7 bases and the J gene lost 3 bases, with 15 bases spanning the gap. In germline, CDR1 is SNHLY, CDR2 FYNNEI. The CDR3 loop spans 15 amino acids. For the CDR3, the DNA is TGTGCCAGCAAGATCCTGGTGGCCCCTAATGAAAAACTGTTTTTT. This sequence encodes CASKILVAPNEKLFF.